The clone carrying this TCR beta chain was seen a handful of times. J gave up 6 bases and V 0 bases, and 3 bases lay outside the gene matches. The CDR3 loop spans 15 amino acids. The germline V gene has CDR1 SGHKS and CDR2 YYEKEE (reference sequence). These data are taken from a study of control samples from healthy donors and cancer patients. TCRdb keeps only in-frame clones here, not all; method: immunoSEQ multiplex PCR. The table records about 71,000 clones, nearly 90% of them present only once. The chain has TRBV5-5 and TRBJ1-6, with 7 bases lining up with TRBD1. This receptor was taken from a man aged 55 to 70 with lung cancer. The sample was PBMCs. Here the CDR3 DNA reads TGTGCCAGCAGCTTGGTTCCAGGGGGTAATTCACCCCTCCACTTT. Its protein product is CASSLVPGGNSPLHF.